The sample holds a few counts of the clone carrying this TCR beta chain. Its antigen is still unknown. The length of the CDR3 is 14 residues. Trimming took off 5 bases at V and 3 bases at J, with 13 bases between the two ends. CDR1 and CDR2 from the germline V gene are SGHVS and FQNEAQ. These data originate in a study of cytomegalovirus exposure and HLA in healthy donors. PCR was performed using 60 Vbeta and 13 Jbeta primers. In the authors' workflow: Tens of millions of unique TCR beta chains, roughly 11 million of them shared, were counted by a later analysis. The repertoire was sequenced with immunoSEQ multiplex PCR; TCRdb's copy has only in-frame clones and lacks some. V and J calls and clone size come straight from that table; D and trimming were deduced from the DNA. The sample lists 120,000 to 150,000 clones, around three quarters occurring once. Study-wide results and caveats: In vitro work confirmed that three CMV-associated chains recognize CMV antigens.

The sample comprised PBMCs. This clonotype was sampled from a man aged 35-49 years in good health and CMV-seropositive. V is TRBV7-8 and J is TRBJ2-5, with D possibly TRBD2 on 6 matching bases. CDR3 loop: CASSPRDWEETQYF. The CDR3 DNA is TGTGCCAGCAGCCCACGGGACTGGGAAGAGACCCAGTACTTC. The full variable domain, completed using reference TRBV7-8 and TRBJ2-5, is GAGVSQSPRYKVAKRGQDVALRCDPISGHVSLFWYQQALGQGPEFLTYFQNEAQLDKSGLPSDRFFAERPEGSVSTLKIQRTQQEDSAVYLCASSPRDWEETQYFGPGTRLLVL.